A selection of T cell receptor beta chains follows, all from one sample in a study of graft-versus-host responses after intestinal transplantation. The table came from immunoSEQ multiplex PCR; TCRdb's copy has only in-frame clones and leaves some out. This sample has around 17,000 clones; almost 80% occur once, and the top ten carry roughly 8%. The input for sequencing was ileum tissue, taken roughly 450 days after intestinal transplant. The receptors originated from a human patient who received an intestinal transplant, so some T cells may come from the graft donor. Both conserved end residues are part of each CDR3. The order of the fields is V gene, D gene, clone size, J gene, CDR3 DNA, CDR3 protein. The D gene is left open where the match is weak. The listing skips clone size in some rows; elsewhere it reads once, few, many or a size class.

v_gene: TRBV2
d_gene: .
abundance: .
j_gene: TRBJ2-5
CDR3nt: TGTGCCAGCAGTTTTGGGGGGCAAGAGACCCAGTACTTC
CDR3aa: CASSFGGQETQYF

v_gene: TRBV27
d_gene: TRBD2
abundance: few
j_gene: TRBJ2-1
CDR3nt: TGTGCCACGGGCCCTAGCGGCCTTACCTACAATGAGCAGTTCTTC
CDR3aa: CATGPSGLTYNEQFF

v_gene: TRBV20-1
d_gene: .
abundance: .
j_gene: TRBJ1-1
CDR3nt: TGCAGTGCTAGGAGACAGACTGAAGCTTTCTTT
CDR3aa: CSARRQTEAFF

v_gene: TRBV28
d_gene: TRBD1
abundance: .
j_gene: TRBJ1-2
CDR3nt: TGTGCCATCCGCGCCCCGACACAGGGGGCGGGATATGGCTACACCTTC
CDR3aa: CAIRAPTQGAGYGYTF

v_gene: TRBV27
d_gene: .
abundance: .
j_gene: TRBJ2-7
CDR3nt: TGTGCCAGCAGTGACGGGACGGCCTCCTACGAGCAGTACTTC
CDR3aa: CASSDGTASYEQYF

v_gene: TRBV19
d_gene: .
abundance: .
j_gene: TRBJ1-2
CDR3nt: TGTGCCACCCGCGGGGGGTGGGGGAGCTATGGCTACACCTTC
CDR3aa: CATRGGWGSYGYTF

v_gene: TRBV7-8
d_gene: .
abundance: .
j_gene: TRBJ1-2
CDR3nt: TGTGCCAGCAGCCTCCACCATGACATCTACACCTTC
CDR3aa: CASSLHHDIYTF

v_gene: TRBV28
d_gene: TRBD2
abundance: .
j_gene: TRBJ2-7
CDR3nt: TGTGCCAGCAGTTTAGCCCTAGCGGGAGGTTCCCCCGAGCAGTACTTC
CDR3aa: CASSLALAGGSPEQYF

v_gene: TRBV5-1
d_gene: .
abundance: .
j_gene: TRBJ2-1
CDR3nt: TGCGCCAGCAGACGCGACCCGCCTAATGAGCAGTTCTTC
CDR3aa: CASRRDPPNEQFF

v_gene: TRBV5-8
d_gene: .
abundance: .
j_gene: TRBJ1-5
CDR3nt: TGTGCCAGCAGCCTCCGGGGAGGGAGTCAGCCCCAGCATTTT
CDR3aa: CASSLRGGSQPQHF

v_gene: TRBV2
d_gene: .
abundance: .
j_gene: TRBJ2-3
CDR3nt: TGTGCCAGCCTATTAGCCTTACCACCCACAGATACGCAGTATTTT
CDR3aa: CASLLALPPTDTQYF

v_gene: TRBV27
d_gene: .
abundance: .
j_gene: TRBJ2-1
CDR3nt: TGTGCCAGCAGTTTATCCGGGGGCTCCTACAATGAGCAGTTCTTC
CDR3aa: CASSLSGGSYNEQFF

v_gene: TRBV2
d_gene: .
abundance: .
j_gene: TRBJ1-1
CDR3nt: TGTGCCACCTTCACAGACGGATACACTGAAGCTTTCTTT
CDR3aa: CATFTDGYTEAFF

v_gene: TRBV14
d_gene: .
abundance: .
j_gene: TRBJ2-7
CDR3nt: TGTGCCAGCAGCCCAGGGGGGGCCTCGTCCTACGAGCAGTACTTC
CDR3aa: CASSPGGASSYEQYF

v_gene: TRBV18
d_gene: .
abundance: .
j_gene: TRBJ2-7
CDR3nt: TGTGCCAGCTCACTGGACAGCGGCGAGCAGTACTTC
CDR3aa: CASSLDSGEQYF

v_gene: TRBV11-2
d_gene: TRBD1
abundance: few
j_gene: TRBJ1-5
CDR3nt: TGTGCCAGCAGCTGGGGACAGGCGCCGAATCAGCCCCAGCATTTT
CDR3aa: CASSWGQAPNQPQHF

v_gene: TRBV7-2
d_gene: .
abundance: .
j_gene: TRBJ2-5
CDR3nt: TGTGCCAGCAGCTTAGAAGTTTTGACCCAGTACTTC
CDR3aa: CASSLEVLTQYF

v_gene: TRBV21-1
d_gene: .
abundance: .
j_gene: TRBJ2-7
CDR3nt: TGTGCCAGCAGCGTCGGCTGCCACTCTGCCCGATACGAGCAGTACTTC
CDR3aa: CASSVGCHSARYEQYF

v_gene: TRBV5-1
d_gene: .
abundance: .
j_gene: TRBJ2-3
CDR3nt: TGCGCCAGCAGGGTAGTATCTAGCACAGATACGCAGTATTTT
CDR3aa: CASRVVSSTDTQYF

v_gene: TRBV25-1
d_gene: TRBD1
abundance: .
j_gene: TRBJ2-3
CDR3nt: TGTGCCAGCAGTGAGGGGACAGGGAAGGATACAGATACGCAGTATTTT
CDR3aa: CASSEGTGKDTDTQYF

v_gene: TRBV27
d_gene: .
abundance: .
j_gene: TRBJ2-5
CDR3nt: TGTGCCAGCAGCCCTCTGGGGATAGTGGGGCGTTGGGGACCTTTGGAGACCCAGTACTTC
CDR3aa: CASSPLGIVGRWGPLETQYF

v_gene: TRBV9
d_gene: TRBD1
abundance: .
j_gene: TRBJ1-2
CDR3nt: TGTGCCAGCAGCGACCCGGGTGGGACAGGTCTAGGGGGCTACACCTTC
CDR3aa: CASSDPGGTGLGGYTF

v_gene: TRBV7-2
d_gene: .
abundance: .
j_gene: TRBJ2-2
CDR3nt: TGTGCCAGCAGCCCAGAGGGGGGTTCGGAGCTGTTTTTT
CDR3aa: CASSPEGGSELFF

v_gene: TRBV6-6
d_gene: .
abundance: .
j_gene: TRBJ1-1
CDR3nt: TGTGCCAGCAACCAAACCCCAGGGGAGGGAGACACTGAAGCTTTCTTT
CDR3aa: CASNQTPGEGDTEAFF

v_gene: TRBV2
d_gene: TRBD1
abundance: .
j_gene: TRBJ1-3
CDR3nt: TGTGCCAGCAGTGGATTTCCCGAACAGGGGGTAAAAGGAAACACCATATATTTT
CDR3aa: CASSGFPEQGVKGNTIYF

v_gene: TRBV27
d_gene: .
abundance: few
j_gene: TRBJ2-2
CDR3nt: TGTGCCAGCAGTCCCCGGTTGACTAGTAGTGACACCGGGGAGCTGTTTTTT
CDR3aa: CASSPRLTSSDTGELFF

v_gene: TRBV28
d_gene: TRBD1
abundance: .
j_gene: TRBJ1-2
CDR3nt: TGTGCCAGCAGCCAGAGACAGGGGGCGTATGGCTACACCTTC
CDR3aa: CASSQRQGAYGYTF

v_gene: TRBV9
d_gene: .
abundance: .
j_gene: TRBJ2-5
CDR3nt: TGTGCCAGCAGCCCTCACCTGCGGGCCGCGGGGGAGACCCAGTACTTC
CDR3aa: CASSPHLRAAGETQYF

v_gene: TRBV14
d_gene: .
abundance: .
j_gene: TRBJ2-3
CDR3nt: TGTGCCAGCAGCCAAGCCCGAAACACAGGGTGGGGCACAGATACGCAGTATTTT
CDR3aa: CASSQARNTGWGTDTQYF

v_gene: TRBV10-3
d_gene: TRBD2
abundance: .
j_gene: TRBJ2-7
CDR3nt: TGTGCCATCAGTGAGACGCAAGCGGGGGGTCTGGACGAGCAGTACTTC
CDR3aa: CAISETQAGGLDEQYF

v_gene: TRBV19
d_gene: .
abundance: .
j_gene: TRBJ2-5
CDR3nt: TGTGCCAGTAGTTCCGGGGACCAAGAGACCCAGTACTTC
CDR3aa: CASSSGDQETQYF

v_gene: TRBV2
d_gene: TRBD1
abundance: .
j_gene: TRBJ1-4
CDR3nt: TGTGCCAGCAGGACAGGGGCCTATAATGAAAAACTGTTTTTT
CDR3aa: CASRTGAYNEKLFF